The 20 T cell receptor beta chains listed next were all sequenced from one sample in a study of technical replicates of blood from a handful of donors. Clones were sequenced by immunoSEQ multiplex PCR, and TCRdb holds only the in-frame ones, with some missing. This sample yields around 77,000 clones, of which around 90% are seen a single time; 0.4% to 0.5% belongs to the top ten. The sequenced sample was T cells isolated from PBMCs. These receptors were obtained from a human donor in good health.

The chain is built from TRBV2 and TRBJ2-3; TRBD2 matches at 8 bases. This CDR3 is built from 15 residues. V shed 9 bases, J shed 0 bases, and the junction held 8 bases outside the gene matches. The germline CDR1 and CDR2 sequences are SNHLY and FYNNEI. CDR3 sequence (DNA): TGTGCCAGAGTCAGCGGGAGCCGAAGCACAGATACGCAGTATTTT. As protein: CARVSGSRSTDTQYF.

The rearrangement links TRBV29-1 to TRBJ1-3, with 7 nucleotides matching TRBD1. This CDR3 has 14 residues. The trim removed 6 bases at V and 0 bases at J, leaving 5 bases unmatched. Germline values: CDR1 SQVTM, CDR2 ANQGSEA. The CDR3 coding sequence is TGCAGCGTCGGGGGACAGTCCTCTGGAAACACCATATATTTT. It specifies CSVGGQSSGNTIYF.

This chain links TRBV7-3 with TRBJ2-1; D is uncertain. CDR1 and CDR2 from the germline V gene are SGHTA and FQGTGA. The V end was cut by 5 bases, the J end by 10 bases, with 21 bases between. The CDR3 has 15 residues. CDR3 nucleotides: TGTGCCAGCAGCGCATACGGCGGCGGCGGTGCGGAGCAGTTCTTC. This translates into CASSAYGGGGAEQFF.

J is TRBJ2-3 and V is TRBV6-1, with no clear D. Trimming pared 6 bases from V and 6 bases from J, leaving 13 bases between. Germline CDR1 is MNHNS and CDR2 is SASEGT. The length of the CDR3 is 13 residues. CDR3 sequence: CASRAFTTDTQYF. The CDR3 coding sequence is TGTGCCAGCAGAGCCTTTACTACGGATACGCAGTATTTT.

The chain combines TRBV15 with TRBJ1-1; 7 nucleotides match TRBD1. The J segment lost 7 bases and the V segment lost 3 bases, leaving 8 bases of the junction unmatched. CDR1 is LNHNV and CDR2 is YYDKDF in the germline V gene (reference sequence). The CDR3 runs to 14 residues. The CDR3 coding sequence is TGTGCCACCAGCAGTGACAGGGAATGGAGTGAAGCTTTCTTT. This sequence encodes CATSSDREWSEAFF. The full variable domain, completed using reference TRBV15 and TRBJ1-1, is DAMVIQNPRYQVTQFGKPVTLSCSQTLNHNVMYWYQQKSSQAPKLLFHYYDKDFNNEADTPDNFQSRRPNTSFCFLDIRSPGLGDTAMYLCATSSDREWSEAFFGQGTRLTVV.

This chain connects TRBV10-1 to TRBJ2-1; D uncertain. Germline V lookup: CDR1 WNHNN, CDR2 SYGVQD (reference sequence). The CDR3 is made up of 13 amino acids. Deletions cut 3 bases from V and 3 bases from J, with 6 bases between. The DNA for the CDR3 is TGCGCCAGCAGTGATGCAGTCTACAATGAGCAGTTCTTC. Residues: CASSDAVYNEQFF.

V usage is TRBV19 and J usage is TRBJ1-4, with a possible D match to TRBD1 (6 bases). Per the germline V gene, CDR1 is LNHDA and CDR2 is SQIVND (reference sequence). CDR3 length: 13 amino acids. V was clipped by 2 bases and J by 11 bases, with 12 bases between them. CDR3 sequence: CASSIRGLDKLFF. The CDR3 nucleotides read TGTGCCAGTAGTATAAGGGGGTTGGATAAACTGTTTTTT.

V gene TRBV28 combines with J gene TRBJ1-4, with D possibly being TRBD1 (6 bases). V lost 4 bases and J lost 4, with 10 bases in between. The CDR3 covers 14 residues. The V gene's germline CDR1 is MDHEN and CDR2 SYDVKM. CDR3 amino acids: CASSSGTHNEKLFF. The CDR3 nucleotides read TGTGCCAGCAGTTCCGGGACACATAATGAAAAACTGTTTTTT.

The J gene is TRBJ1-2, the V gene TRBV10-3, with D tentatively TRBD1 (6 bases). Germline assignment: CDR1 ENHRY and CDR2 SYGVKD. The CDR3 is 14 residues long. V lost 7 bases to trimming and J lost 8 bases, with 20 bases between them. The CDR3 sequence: CAITATEGQSGYTF. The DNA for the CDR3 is TGTGCCATCACTGCAACCGAAGGACAGTCAGGCTACACCTTC.

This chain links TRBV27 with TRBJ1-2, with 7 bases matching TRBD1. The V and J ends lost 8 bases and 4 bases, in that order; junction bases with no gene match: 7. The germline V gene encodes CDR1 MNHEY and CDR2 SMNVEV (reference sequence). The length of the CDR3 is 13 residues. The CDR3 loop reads CASAAGGIYGYTF. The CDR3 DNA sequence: TGTGCCAGCGCGGCAGGGGGTATCTATGGCTACACCTTC.

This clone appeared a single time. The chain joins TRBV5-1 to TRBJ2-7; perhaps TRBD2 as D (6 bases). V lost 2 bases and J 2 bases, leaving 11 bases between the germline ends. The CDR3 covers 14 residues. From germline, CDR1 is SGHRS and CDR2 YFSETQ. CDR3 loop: CASSLSSGAYEQYF. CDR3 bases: TGCGCCAGCAGCTTAAGTAGCGGAGCCTACGAGCAGTACTTC.

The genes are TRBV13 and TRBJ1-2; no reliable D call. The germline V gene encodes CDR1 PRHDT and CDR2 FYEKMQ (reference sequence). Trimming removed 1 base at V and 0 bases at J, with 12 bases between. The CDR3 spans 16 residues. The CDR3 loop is CASSLDSGLANYGYTF. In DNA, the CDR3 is TGTGCCAGCAGCTTAGATAGCGGATTAGCTAACTATGGCTACACCTTC.

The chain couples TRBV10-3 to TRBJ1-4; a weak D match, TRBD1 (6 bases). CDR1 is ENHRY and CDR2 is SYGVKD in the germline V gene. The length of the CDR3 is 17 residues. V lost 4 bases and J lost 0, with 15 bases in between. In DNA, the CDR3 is TGTGCCATCAGTGCGGGACAAGTCAGAGCAACTAATGAAAAACTGTTTTTT. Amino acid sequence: CAISAGQVRATNEKLFF.

The CDR3 sequence is CASSLASRNNEQFF. CDR3 in DNA: TGTGCCAGCAGCTTAGCGTCGCGAAACAATGAGCAGTTCTTC. The rearrangement joins TRBV7-6 to TRBJ2-1; D not resolved. Germline CDR1 is SGHVS and CDR2 is FNYEAQ. This CDR3 has 14 residues. V was cut by 0 bases and J by 5 bases, with 8 bases left in between.

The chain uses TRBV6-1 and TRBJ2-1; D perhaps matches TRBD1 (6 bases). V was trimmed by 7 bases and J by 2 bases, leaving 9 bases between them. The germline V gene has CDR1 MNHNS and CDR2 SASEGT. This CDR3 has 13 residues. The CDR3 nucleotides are TGTGCCAGCACTCGGGACACCTACAATGAGCAGTTCTTC. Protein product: CASTRDTYNEQFF.

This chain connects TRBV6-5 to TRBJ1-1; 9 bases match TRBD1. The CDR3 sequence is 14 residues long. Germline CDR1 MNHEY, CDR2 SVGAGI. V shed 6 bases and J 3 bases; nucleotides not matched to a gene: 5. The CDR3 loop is CASSPGTGYTEAFF. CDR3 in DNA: TGTGCCAGCAGCCCGGGGACAGGGTACACTGAAGCTTTCTTT.

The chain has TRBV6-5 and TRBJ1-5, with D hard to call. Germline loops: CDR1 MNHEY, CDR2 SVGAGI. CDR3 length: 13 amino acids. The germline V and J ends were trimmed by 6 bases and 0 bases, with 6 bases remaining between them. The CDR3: CASRIYSNQPQHF. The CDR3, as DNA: TGTGCCAGCAGAATCTATAGCAATCAGCCCCAGCATTTT.

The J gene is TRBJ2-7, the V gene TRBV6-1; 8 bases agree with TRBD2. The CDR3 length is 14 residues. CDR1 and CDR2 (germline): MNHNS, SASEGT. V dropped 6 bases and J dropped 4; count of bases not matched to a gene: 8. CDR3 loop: CASRPSGLSYEQYF. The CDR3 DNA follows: TGTGCCAGCAGACCTAGCGGGCTCTCGTACGAGCAGTACTTC.

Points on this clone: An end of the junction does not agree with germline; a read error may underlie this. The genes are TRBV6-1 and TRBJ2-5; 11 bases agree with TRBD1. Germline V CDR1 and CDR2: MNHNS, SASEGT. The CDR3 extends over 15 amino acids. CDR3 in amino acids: CASREGTGGLETQYF. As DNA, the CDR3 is TGTGCCAGCAGGGAAGGGACAGGGGGTTTAGAGACCCAGTACTTC.

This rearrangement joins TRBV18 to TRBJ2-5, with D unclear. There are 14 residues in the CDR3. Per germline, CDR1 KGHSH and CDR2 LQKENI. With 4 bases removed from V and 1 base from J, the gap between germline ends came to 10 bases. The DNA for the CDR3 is TGTGCCAGCTCACTTGAGAGGTTCCAAGAGACCCAGTACTTC. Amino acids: CASSLERFQETQYF.